One and the same sample provided the 14 T cell receptor beta chains below, sequenced in a study of STAT5B mutations in CD4+ large granular lymphocyte leukemia. Clones were read by immunoSEQ multiplex PCR, and TCRdb kept only the in-frame ones, dropping some. The sample contains roughly 48,000 clones, roughly 72% of which appear only once. Sequencing input: CD4+ T cells from blood buffy coats. These receptor sequences come from a human donor in good health.

This clone was counted only a few times. This chain links TRBV6-4 with TRBJ1-2; TRBD1 agrees at 8 bases. The CDR3 length is 14 residues. The germline V gene encodes CDR1 MRHNA and CDR2 SNTAGT. V lost 6 bases, J lost 6 bases, and 9 bases stayed unmatched. CDR3 sequence (DNA): TGTGCCAGCAGCCCCAGGGGGCCCCCGGATGGCTACACCTTC. Its protein product is CASSPRGPPDGYTF.

The chain combines TRBV19 with TRBJ2-7; TRBD1 or TRBD2 may be the D gene (5 bases each). The germline V gene encodes CDR1 LNHDA and CDR2 SQIVND (reference sequence). Trimming removed 6 bases from V and 0 bases from J, with 15 bases in between. There are 15 residues in the CDR3. CDR3: CASRMGDVSSYEQYF. CDR3 DNA: TGTGCCAGTAGAATGGGGGACGTCAGCTCCTACGAGCAGTACTTC.

The chain couples TRBV7-9 to TRBJ2-7; D remains unclear. The germline V gene has CDR1 SEHNR and CDR2 FQNEAQ (reference sequence). V lost 1 base and J lost 2, with 12 bases in between. The CDR3 spans 15 residues. The CDR3 here is CASSLGRQLPYEQYV. The CDR3 bases are TGTGCCAGCAGCTTAGGGCGACAACTCCCCTACGAGCAGTACGTC.

The rearrangement joins TRBV2 to TRBJ1-1; unclear D gene. Germline CDR1 reads SNHLY; CDR2 reads FYNNEI. CDR3 length: 11 amino acids. Trimming shortened V by 3 bases and J by 7 bases, and 6 bases separated the two germline ends. CDR3 amino acids: CASSDSSEAFF. DNA of the CDR3: TGTGCCAGCAGTGATTCAAGTGAAGCTTTCTTT.

This chain links TRBV11-3 with TRBJ2-1; possible D gene TRBD2, 5 bases. This CDR3 comprises 15 residues. The germline V gene has CDR1 SGHNT and CDR2 YENEEA. V dropped 1 base and J dropped 2 bases, with 9 bases sitting between them. CDR3 protein: CASSLGRGTYNEQFF. For the CDR3, the DNA is TGTGCCAGCAGCTTAGGGCGAGGGACCTACAATGAGCAGTTCTTC.

The chain combines TRBV4-1 with TRBJ1-5; no definite D call. Between the trimmed V and J ends, which lost 4 bases and 0 bases, there was a span of 10 bases. The CDR3 runs to 15 residues. The germline gives CDR1 MGHRA, CDR2 YSYEKL. CDR3 sequence: CASSLDTYSNQPQHF. The CDR3 DNA follows: TGCGCCAGCAGCCTTGACACTTATAGCAATCAGCCCCAGCATTTT.

This chain connects TRBV7-9 to TRBJ2-1; D is possibly TRBD1 (6 bases). The CDR3 sequence is 13 residues long. The germline V and J ends were trimmed by 6 bases and 5 bases, with 11 bases remaining between them. CDR1 and CDR2 from the germline V gene are SEHNR and FQNEAQ (reference sequence). The CDR3 coding sequence is TGTGCCAGCAGGCCAGGGGTGGACAATGAGCAGTTCTTC. This gives the protein CASRPGVDNEQFF. Complete variable domain (other parts from reference TRBV7-9 and TRBJ2-1): DTGVSQNPRHKITKRGQNVTFRCDPISEHNRLYWYRQTLGQGPEFLTYFQNEAQLEKSRLLSDRFSAERPKGSFSTLEIQRTEQGDSAMYLCASRPGVDNEQFFGPGTRLTVL.

The CDR3 nucleotides are TGTGCCAGCAGCTTAGGACAGGGCCGAGATACGCAGTATTTT. Translating gives CASSLGQGRDTQYF. The J gene is TRBJ2-3, the V gene TRBV7-9; 7 bases fit TRBD1. The CDR3 spans 14 residues. The V segment lost 1 base and the J segment 5 bases; nucleotides outside the gene matches: 3. Germline lookup yields CDR1 SEHNR and CDR2 FQNEAQ (reference sequence).

The CDR3 spells CASSRGTSGGDNEQFF. Written as DNA, the CDR3 is TGTGCCAGCAGCCGGGGGACTAGCGGGGGCGACAATGAGCAGTTCTTC. The chain joins TRBV7-3 to TRBJ2-1; TRBD2 matches 14 bases. Germline-derived CDR1 and CDR2 are SGHTA and FQGTGA. The length of the CDR3 is 16 residues. J gave up 5 bases and V 5 bases, and 5 bases lay outside the gene matches.

V and J are TRBV19 and TRBJ1-5; TRBD1 agrees at 7 bases. In germline, CDR1 is LNHDA, CDR2 SQIVND (reference sequence). Trimming took 2 bases from V and 7 from J; bases not matched to a gene: 5. There are 14 residues in the CDR3. In DNA form, the CDR3 reads TGTGCCAGTAGTATATGGACAGGCGGCCAGCCCCAGCATTTT. Protein: CASSIWTGGQPQHF.

This chain uses TRBV5-6 with TRBJ2-6; the D is unclear. This CDR3 spans 12 amino acids. Germline V gene sequence: CDR1 SGHDT, CDR2 YYEEEE. Trimming removed 6 bases at V and 2 bases at J, with 3 bases between. CDR3 protein: CASMAGANVLTF. The CDR3 region has the DNA TGTGCCAGCATGGCTGGGGCCAACGTCCTGACTTTC.

The rearrangement uses TRBV7-6 and TRBJ2-7; 12 positions match TRBD1. J lost 3 bases, V lost 5 bases, and 5 bases had no gene match. The CDR3 runs to 15 residues. Per the germline V gene, CDR1 is SGHVS and CDR2 is FNYEAQ. CDR3: CASSLGTGGHYEQYV. CDR3 DNA sequence: TGTGCCAGCAGCCTAGGGACAGGGGGCCACTACGAGCAGTACGTC.

The rearrangement joins TRBV6-5 to TRBJ2-2, with D possibly TRBD2 on 5 matching bases. This CDR3 is built from 14 residues. V was pared by 0 bases and J by 6 bases, with 8 bases between. From germline, CDR1 is MNHEY and CDR2 SVGAGI. The CDR3 DNA follows: TGTGCCAGCAGTTACTCGGCGGGTTCCGGGGAGCTGTTTTTT. Translating gives CASSYSAGSGELFF.

Notes on this clone: The junction and the germline gene differ at one end; a read error may be behind it. The sample has other DNA sequences that encode this CDR3 too. This rearrangement joins TRBV7-7 to TRBJ2-1, with 7 bases fitting TRBD1. The germline gives CDR1 SSHAT, CDR2 FNYEAQ (reference sequence). The CDR3 runs 13 residues. The CDR3 reads CASSLGQDNEQFF. The CDR3, as DNA: TGTGCTAGCAGCTTAGGACAGGACAATGAGCAGTTCTTC.